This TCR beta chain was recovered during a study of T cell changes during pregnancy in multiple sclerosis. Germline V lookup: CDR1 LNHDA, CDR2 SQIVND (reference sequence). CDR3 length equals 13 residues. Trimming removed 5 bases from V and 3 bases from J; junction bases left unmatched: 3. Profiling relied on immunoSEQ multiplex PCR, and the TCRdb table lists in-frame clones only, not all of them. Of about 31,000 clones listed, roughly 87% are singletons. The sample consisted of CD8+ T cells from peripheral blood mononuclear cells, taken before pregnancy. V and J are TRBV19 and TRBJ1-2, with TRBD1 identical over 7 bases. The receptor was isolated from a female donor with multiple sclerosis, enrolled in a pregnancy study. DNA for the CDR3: TGTGCCAGTAGTGAAACAGGGGACTATGGCTACACCTTC. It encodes CASSETGDYGYTF.